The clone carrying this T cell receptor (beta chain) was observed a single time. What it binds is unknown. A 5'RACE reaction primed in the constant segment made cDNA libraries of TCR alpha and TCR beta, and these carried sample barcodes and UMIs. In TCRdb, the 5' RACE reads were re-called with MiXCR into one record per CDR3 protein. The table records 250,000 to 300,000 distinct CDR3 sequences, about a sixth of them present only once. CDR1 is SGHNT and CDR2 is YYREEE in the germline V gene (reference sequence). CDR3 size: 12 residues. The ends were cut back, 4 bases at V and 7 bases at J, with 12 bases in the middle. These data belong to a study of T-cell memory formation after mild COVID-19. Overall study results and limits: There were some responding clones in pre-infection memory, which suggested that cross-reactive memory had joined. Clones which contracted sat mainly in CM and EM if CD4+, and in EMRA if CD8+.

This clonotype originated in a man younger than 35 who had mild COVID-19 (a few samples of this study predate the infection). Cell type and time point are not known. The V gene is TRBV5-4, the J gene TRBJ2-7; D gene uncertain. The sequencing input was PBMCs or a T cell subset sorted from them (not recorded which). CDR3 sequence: CASSLDPEEQYF. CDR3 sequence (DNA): TGTGCCAGCAGCCTAGACCCTGAGGAGCAGTACTTC.